The 18 T cell receptor beta chains below were found in one sample sequenced in a study of blood T cell repertoires in COVID-19. Assay used: immunoSEQ multiplex PCR; TCRdb lists only in-frame clones, some missing. The profile shows 250,000 or so clones, 85% to 90% of them singletons. Sequenced input: peripheral blood. These receptors came from a woman between 35 and 50 years old who had recovered from COVID-19.

V gene TRBV6-4 combines with J gene TRBJ2-7; 9 bases fit TRBD2. The trim removed 0 bases at V and 1 base at J, leaving 7 bases unmatched. There are 17 residues in the CDR3. The germline gives CDR1 MRHNA, CDR2 SNTAGT. CDR3 amino acids: CASSDSAREGRSYEQYV. DNA for the CDR3: TGTGCCAGCAGTGACTCGGCGCGGGAGGGCCGTTCCTACGAGCAGTACGTC.

The V call is TRBV19, the J call TRBJ2-3; 14 nucleotides align to TRBD2. This CDR3 is built from 20 residues. V was clipped by 3 bases and J by 3 bases; unmatched bases: 14. CDR1 is LNHDA and CDR2 is SQIVND in the germline V gene (reference sequence). The CDR3 sequence: CASSMGSRGTSGSWTDTQYF. The CDR3 bases are TGTGCCAGTAGTATGGGCTCGCGGGGGACTAGCGGGAGTTGGACAGATACGCAGTATTTT. Looking up the rest from reference TRBV19 and TRBJ2-3 gives the full variable domain: DGGITQSPKYLFRKEGQNVTLSCEQNLNHDAMYWYRQDPGQGLRLIYYSQIVNDFQKGDIAEGYSVSREKKESFPLTVTSAQKNPTAFYLCASSMGSRGTSGSWTDTQYFGPGTRLTVL.

Worth noting for this clone: Other DNA sequences in the same sample also yield this CDR3. The chain employs TRBV7-2 and TRBJ2-1, with D tentatively TRBD2 (6 bases). The CDR3 consists of 15 residues. CDR1 and CDR2 from the germline V gene are SGHTA and FQGNSA. Trimming pared 3 bases from V and 2 bases from J, leaving 11 bases between. CDR3 nucleotide sequence: TGTGCCAGCAGCTTGGGGACTGGGCCCTACAATGAGCAGTTCTTC. It translates to CASSLGTGPYNEQFF.

V is TRBV5-1 and J is TRBJ2-7, with 7 bases identical to TRBD2. With V trimmed by 0 bases and J by 4 bases, 4 bases remained unmatched. The CDR3 runs 14 residues. The germline V gene encodes CDR1 SGHRS and CDR2 YFSETQ. The CDR3 DNA is TGCGCCAGCAGCTTGGCCGGGGGGAAATACGAGCAGTACTTC. It encodes CASSLAGGKYEQYF.

CDR3 nucleotides: TGTGCCAGCAGCGTAGGGACAGACACCGGGGAGCTGTTTTTT. This codes for CASSVGTDTGELFF. The chain recombines TRBV9 with TRBJ2-2, with a tentative D call TRBD1 (6 bases). In germline, CDR1 is SGDLS, CDR2 YYNGEE. The CDR3 is 14 residues long. V gave up 0 bases and J gave up 3 bases, with 6 bases separating them.

The rearrangement joins TRBV28 to TRBJ1-2, with D unclear. Trimming removed 5 bases from V and 14 bases from J, with 21 bases in between. The germline V gene encodes CDR1 MDHEN and CDR2 SYDVKM. This CDR3 spans 13 amino acids. CDR3 amino acids: CASSPPPAAAQTF. The CDR3 DNA sequence: TGTGCCAGCAGTCCCCCTCCGGCCGCGGCTCAAACCTTC.

The CDR3 reads CASSRVGAARALHF. The CDR3 nucleotides are TGTGCCAGCAGCCGAGTGGGGGCTGCGCGGGCCCTCCACTTT. The J gene is TRBJ1-6, the V gene TRBV28; the D gene is possibly TRBD1 (6 bases). Germline V lookup: CDR1 MDHEN, CDR2 SYDVKM. V shed 6 bases and J shed 14 bases, with 20 bases lying between them. This CDR3 comprises 14 residues.

V is TRBV6-5 and J is TRBJ1-2; perhaps TRBD1 as D (5 bases). The germline V gene has CDR1 MNHEY and CDR2 SVGAGI. This CDR3 region has 14 residues. V was trimmed by 6 bases and J by 3 bases, leaving 14 bases between them. CDR3 in amino acids: CASRPGGRDYGYTF. CDR3 coding DNA: TGTGCCAGCAGGCCCGGGGGTCGGGACTATGGCTACACCTTC.

The rearrangement joins TRBV6-5 to TRBJ2-2; D not resolved. Trimming left V 2 bases short and J 4 bases short, with 11 bases between. The germline gives CDR1 MNHEY, CDR2 SVGAGI. This CDR3 has 15 residues. CDR3 amino acids: CASSYGGVATGELFF. The CDR3 DNA follows: TGTGCCAGCAGTTACGGTGGAGTTGCCACCGGGGAGCTGTTTTTT.

The chain combines TRBV3-1 (or the pseudogene TRBV3-2) with TRBJ2-1, with 14 bases lining up with TRBD2. CDR1 and CDR2 from the germline V gene are LGHDT and YNNKEL (reference sequence). Trimming took 2 bases from V and 7 from J; bases not matched to a gene: 10. The CDR3 has 18 amino acids. CDR3 in amino acids: CASSQPGLAGGFRNEQFF. The CDR3 DNA follows: TGTGCCAGCAGCCAACCCGGACTAGCGGGAGGATTTAGGAATGAGCAGTTCTTC.

The chain uses TRBV25-1 and TRBJ2-7, with TRBD1 as a possible D gene (6 bases). Trimming took 1 base from V and 7 from J, leaving 14 bases between them. Germline CDR1 and CDR2: MGHDK and SYGVNS. This CDR3 region has 14 residues. The CDR3 DNA sequence: TGTGCCAGCAGTGAATGGGGCCAGGGGCGGGAGCAGTACTTC. Residues: CASSEWGQGREQYF.

This clone is a singleton in its sample. The rearrangement links TRBV7-2 to TRBJ2-7, with TRBD2 identical over 14 bases. CDR1 and CDR2 from the germline V gene are SGHTA and FQGNSA. V trimming: 5 bases; J trimming: 6 bases; junction bases outside the gene matches: 9. The CDR3 spans 16 residues. The CDR3 is CASSASTSGRGGEQYF. CDR3 sequence (DNA): TGTGCCAGCAGCGCCTCGACTAGCGGGAGGGGGGGCGAGCAGTACTTC. Full variable domain (rest looked up from reference TRBV7-2 and TRBJ2-7): GAGVSQSPSNKVTEKGKDVELRCDPISGHTALYWYRQSLGQGLEFLIYFQGNSAPDKSGLPSDRFSAERTGGSVSTLTIQRTQQEDSAVYLCASSASTSGRGGEQYFGPGTRLTVT.

The chain combines TRBV3-1 (or the pseudogene TRBV3-2) with TRBJ1-4, with D perhaps TRBD1 (6 bases). This CDR3 has 14 amino acids. The V gene's germline CDR1 is LGHDT and CDR2 YNNKEL (reference sequence). V dropped 1 base and J dropped 11 bases, with 14 bases sitting between them. This CDR3 is CASSQGDRPRKLFF. DNA for the CDR3: TGTGCCAGCAGCCAAGGAGACAGGCCAAGGAAACTGTTTTTT.

J is TRBJ2-6 and V is TRBV27; TRBD1 aligns across 8 bases. The V gene end was trimmed by 5 bases and the J gene end by 3 bases; junction bases not matched to a gene: 6. The CDR3 extends over 16 amino acids. Germline V gene lookup returns CDR1 MNHEY and CDR2 SMNVEV (reference sequence). The CDR3 DNA sequence: TGTGCCAGCAGTCCAGACAGGGGTCGTGGGGCCAACGTCCTGACTTTC. Its translation is CASSPDRGRGANVLTF.

The V gene is TRBV15, the J gene TRBJ2-5; TRBD2 matches at 15 bases. Germline trimming cut 5 bases from V and 2 bases from J; bases unmatched to any gene: 3. CDR3 length: 16 amino acids. In germline, CDR1 is LNHNV, CDR2 YYDKDF (reference sequence). The DNA for the CDR3 is TGTGCCACCAGCGAGGGGACTAGCGGGAGGCAAGAGACCCAGTACTTC. Its protein is CATSEGTSGRQETQYF.

This chain joins TRBV30 and TRBJ2-5; 8 nucleotides align to TRBD1. CDR1 and CDR2 (germline): GTSNPN, SVGIG (reference sequence). J gave up 2 bases and V 3 bases, and 2 bases lay outside the gene matches. The CDR3 contains 13 residues. Here the CDR3 reads CAWSGTGQETQYF. For the CDR3, the DNA is TGTGCCTGGAGCGGGACAGGACAAGAGACCCAGTACTTC.

The rearrangement links TRBV6-1 to TRBJ1-1, with TRBD1 matching over 8 bases. The CDR3 length is 16 residues. Germline V CDR1 and CDR2: MNHNS, SASEGT. The trim removed 6 bases at V and 4 bases at J, leaving 13 bases unmatched. The CDR3 DNA reads TGTGCCAGCAGGGAACTCCGACAGGGGCGAGGCACTGAAGCTTTCTTT. It codes for CASRELRQGRGTEAFF.

The V and J genes are TRBV5-1 and TRBJ2-5, with TRBD2 matching over 10 bases. The CDR3 runs 15 residues. V lost 4 bases and J lost 5; bases outside the gene matches: 8. Germline CDR1 is SGHRS and CDR2 is YFSETQ. For the CDR3, the DNA is TGCGCCAGCAGCCTAGCGGGAGCCCATGGGGAGACCCAGTACTTC. Translating gives CASSLAGAHGETQYF.